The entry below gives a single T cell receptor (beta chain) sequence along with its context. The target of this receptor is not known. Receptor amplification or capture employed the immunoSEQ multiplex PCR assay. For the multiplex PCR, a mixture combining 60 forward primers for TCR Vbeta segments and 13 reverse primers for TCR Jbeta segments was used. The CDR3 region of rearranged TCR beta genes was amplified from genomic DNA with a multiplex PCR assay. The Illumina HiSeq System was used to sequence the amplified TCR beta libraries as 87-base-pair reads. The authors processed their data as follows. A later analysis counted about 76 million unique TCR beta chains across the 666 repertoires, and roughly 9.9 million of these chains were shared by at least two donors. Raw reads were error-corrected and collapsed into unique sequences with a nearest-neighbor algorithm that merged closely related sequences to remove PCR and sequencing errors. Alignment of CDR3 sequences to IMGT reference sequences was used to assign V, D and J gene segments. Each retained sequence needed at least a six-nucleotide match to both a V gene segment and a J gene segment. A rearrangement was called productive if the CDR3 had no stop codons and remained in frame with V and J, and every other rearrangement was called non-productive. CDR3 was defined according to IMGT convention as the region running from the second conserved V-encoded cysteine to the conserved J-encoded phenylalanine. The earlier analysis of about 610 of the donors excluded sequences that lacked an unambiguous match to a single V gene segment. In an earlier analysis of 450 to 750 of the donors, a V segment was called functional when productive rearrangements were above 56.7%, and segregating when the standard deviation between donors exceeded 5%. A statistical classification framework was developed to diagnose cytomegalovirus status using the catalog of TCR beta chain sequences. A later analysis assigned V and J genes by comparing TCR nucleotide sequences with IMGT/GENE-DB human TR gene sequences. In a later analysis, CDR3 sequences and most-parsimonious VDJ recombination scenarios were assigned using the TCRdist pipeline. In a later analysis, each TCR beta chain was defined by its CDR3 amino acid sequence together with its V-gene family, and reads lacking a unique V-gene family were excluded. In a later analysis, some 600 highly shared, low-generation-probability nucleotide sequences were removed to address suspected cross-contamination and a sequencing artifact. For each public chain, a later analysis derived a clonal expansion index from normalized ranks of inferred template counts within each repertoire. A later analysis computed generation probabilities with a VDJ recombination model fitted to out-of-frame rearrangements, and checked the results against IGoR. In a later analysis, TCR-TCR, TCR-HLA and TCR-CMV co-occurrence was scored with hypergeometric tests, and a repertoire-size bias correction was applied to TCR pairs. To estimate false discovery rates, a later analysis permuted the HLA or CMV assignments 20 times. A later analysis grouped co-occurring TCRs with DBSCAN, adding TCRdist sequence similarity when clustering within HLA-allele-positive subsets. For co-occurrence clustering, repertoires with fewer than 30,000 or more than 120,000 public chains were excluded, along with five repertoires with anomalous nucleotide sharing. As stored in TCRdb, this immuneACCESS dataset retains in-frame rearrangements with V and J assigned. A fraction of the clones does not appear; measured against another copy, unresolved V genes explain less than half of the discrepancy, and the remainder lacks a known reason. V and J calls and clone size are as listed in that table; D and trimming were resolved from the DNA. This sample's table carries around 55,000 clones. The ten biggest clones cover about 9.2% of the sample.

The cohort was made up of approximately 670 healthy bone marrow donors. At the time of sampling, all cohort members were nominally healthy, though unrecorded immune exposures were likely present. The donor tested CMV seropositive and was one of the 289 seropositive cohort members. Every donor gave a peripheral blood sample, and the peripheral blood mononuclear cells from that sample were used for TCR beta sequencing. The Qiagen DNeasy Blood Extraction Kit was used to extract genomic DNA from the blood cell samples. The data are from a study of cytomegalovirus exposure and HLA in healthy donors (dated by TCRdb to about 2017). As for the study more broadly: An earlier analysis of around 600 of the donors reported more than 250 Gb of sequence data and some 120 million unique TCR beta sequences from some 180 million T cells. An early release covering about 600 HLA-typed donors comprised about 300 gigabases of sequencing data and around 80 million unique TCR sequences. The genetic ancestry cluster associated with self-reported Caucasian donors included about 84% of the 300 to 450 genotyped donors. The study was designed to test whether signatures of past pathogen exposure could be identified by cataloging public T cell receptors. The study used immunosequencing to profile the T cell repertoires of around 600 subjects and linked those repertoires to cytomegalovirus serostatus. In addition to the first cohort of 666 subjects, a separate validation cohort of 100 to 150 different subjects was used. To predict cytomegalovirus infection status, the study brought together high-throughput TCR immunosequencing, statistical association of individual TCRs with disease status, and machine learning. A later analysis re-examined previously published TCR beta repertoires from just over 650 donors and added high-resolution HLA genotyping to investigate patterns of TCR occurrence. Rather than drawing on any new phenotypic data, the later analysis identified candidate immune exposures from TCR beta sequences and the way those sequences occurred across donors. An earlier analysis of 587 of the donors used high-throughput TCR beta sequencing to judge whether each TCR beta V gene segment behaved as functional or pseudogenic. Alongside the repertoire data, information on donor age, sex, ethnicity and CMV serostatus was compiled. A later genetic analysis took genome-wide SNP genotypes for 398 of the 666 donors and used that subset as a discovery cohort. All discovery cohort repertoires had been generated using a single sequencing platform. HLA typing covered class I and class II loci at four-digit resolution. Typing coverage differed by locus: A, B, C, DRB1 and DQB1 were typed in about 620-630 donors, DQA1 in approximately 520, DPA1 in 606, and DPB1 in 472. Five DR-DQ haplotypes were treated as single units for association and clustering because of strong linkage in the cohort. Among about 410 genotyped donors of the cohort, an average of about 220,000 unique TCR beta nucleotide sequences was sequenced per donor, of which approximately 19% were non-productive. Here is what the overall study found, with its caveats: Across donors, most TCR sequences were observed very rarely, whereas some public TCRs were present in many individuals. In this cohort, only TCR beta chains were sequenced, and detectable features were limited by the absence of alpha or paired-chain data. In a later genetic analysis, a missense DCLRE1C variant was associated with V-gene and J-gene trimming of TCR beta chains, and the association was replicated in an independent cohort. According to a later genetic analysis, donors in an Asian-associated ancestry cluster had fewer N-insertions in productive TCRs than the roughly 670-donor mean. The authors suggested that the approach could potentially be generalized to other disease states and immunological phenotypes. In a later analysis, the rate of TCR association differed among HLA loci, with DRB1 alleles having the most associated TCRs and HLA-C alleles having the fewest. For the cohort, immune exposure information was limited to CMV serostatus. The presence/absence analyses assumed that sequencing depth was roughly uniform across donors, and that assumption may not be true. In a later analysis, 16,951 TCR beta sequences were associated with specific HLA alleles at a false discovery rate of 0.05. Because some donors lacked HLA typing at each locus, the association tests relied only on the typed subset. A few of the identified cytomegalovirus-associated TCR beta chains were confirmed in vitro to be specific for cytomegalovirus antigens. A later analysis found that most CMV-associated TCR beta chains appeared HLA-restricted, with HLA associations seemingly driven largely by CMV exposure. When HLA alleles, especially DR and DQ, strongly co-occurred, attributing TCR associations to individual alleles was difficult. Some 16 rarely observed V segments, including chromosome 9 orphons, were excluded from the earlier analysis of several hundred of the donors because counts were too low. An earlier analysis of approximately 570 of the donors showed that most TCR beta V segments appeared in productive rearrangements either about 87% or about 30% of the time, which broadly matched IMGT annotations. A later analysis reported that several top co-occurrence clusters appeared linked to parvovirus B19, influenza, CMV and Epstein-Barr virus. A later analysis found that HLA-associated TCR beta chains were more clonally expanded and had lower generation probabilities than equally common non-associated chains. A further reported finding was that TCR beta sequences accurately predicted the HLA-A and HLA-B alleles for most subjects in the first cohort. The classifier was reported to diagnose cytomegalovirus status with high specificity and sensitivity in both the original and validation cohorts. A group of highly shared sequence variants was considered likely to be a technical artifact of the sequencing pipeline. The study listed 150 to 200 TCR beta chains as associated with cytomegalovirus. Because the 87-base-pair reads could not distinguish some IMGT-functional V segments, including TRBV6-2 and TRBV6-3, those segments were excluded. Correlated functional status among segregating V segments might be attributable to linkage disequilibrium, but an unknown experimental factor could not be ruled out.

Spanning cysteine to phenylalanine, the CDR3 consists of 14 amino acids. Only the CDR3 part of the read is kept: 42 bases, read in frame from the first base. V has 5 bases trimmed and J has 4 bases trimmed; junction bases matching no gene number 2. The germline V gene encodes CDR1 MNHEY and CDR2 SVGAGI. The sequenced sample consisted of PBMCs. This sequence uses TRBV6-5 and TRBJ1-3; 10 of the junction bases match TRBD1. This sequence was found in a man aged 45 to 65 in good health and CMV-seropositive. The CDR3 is CASSPTGGGNTIYF. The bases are TGTGCCAGCAGTCCGACAGGGGGCGGAAACACCATATATTTT.